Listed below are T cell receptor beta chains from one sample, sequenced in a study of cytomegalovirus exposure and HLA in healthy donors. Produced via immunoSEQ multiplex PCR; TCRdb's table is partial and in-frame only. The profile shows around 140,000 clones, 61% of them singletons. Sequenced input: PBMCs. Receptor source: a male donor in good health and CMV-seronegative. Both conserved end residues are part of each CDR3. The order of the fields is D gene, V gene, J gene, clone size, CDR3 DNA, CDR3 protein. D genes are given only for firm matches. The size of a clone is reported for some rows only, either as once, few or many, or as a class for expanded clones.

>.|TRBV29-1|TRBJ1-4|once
TGCAGCGCACAAACAGGGTCGCCTCCAACTAATGAAAAACTGTTTTTT
CSAQTGSPPTNEKLFF
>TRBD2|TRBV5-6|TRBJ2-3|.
TGTGCCAGCAGCTTGCCTGGACTAGGCACCCGCACAGATACGCAGTATTTT
CASSLPGLGTRTDTQYF
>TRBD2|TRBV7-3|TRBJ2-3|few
TGTGCCAGCAGCTTAACGAGCGGGGGGACAGATACGCAGTATTTT
CASSLTSGGTDTQYF
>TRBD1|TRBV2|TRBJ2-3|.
TGTGCCAGCAGTGCGGGACAGGGACCTCATACGCAGTATTTT
CASSAGQGPHTQYF
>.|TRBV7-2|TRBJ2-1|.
TGTGCCAGCAGCCCCTACGGGTCCAGCTCCTACAATGAGCAGTTCTTC
CASSPYGSSSYNEQFF
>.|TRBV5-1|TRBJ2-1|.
TGCGCCAGCAGCTTGGGGACAACCTACAATGAGCAGTTCTTC
CASSLGTTYNEQFF
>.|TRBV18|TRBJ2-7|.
TGTGCCAGCTCACCGGCCCGGGAATTCTACGAGCAGTACTTC
CASSPAREFYEQYF
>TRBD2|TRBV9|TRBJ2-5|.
TGTGCCAGCAGCCCACAGGGACTAGCGGGGGGGGCGGGGACCCAGTACTTC
CASSPQGLAGGAGTQYF
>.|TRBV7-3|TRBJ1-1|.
TGTGCCAGCAGCTTAACGGGGGGGAACACTGAAGCTTTCTTT
CASSLTGGNTEAFF
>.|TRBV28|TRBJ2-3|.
TGTGCCAGCAGTCAGGTATCGGCGACAGATACGCAGTATTTT
CASSQVSATDTQYF
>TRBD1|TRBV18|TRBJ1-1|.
TGTGCCAGCTCACCAACCGGGACAGGGGGCTCTGAAGCTTTCTTT
CASSPTGTGGSEAFF